The TCR beta chain under discussion was sequenced for a study of T cells in Graves' hyperthyroidism and ophthalmopathy. Study-wide results and limits: By a 13 V-J model, ophthalmopathy was set apart from stable hyperthyroidism.

The ends were cut back, 7 bases at V and 5 bases at J, with 15 bases in the middle. CDR3 length equals 13 residues. A word on this clonotype: Its antigen is as yet unknown.

Template material for amplifying TCR beta CDR3 regions consisted of RNA transcripts. Using the HTBI primer set, a first-round RT-PCR was run on the TCR CDR3. TCRdb re-called the multiplex PCR reads with MiXCR, one entry per CDR3 protein. The profile shows 750,000 to 900,000 distinct CDR3 sequences, over 35% of them singletons. The receptor comes from a man younger than 35 with Graves' hyperthyroidism. This chain joins TRBV12-3 or TRBV12-4 and TRBJ2-7, with D perhaps assigned TRBD1 or TRBD2 (5 bases each). Sequenced sample: blood. The CDR3 coding sequence is TGTGCCAGCAACCGACAGAGCGGCCACGAGCAGTACTTC. Amino acid sequence: CASNRQSGHEQYF.